The T cell receptor (beta chain) described here comes from a study of T cells in Graves' hyperthyroidism and ophthalmopathy. The CDR3 contains 11 residues. Germline assignment: CDR1 GTSNPN and CDR2 SVGIG (reference sequence). Among ophthalmopathy patients, the Clinical Activity Score reached at least 3, the NOSPECS grade reached at least 4, and duration remained under 3 months. The diagnostic basis comprised clinical symptoms, serum thyroxine and TRAb, thyroid ultrasound and orbital computed tomography. RNA transcripts provided the source from which TCR beta CDR3 regions were amplified. Researchers ran a first-round RT-PCR on the TCR CDR3 using the HTBI primer set. TCRdb ran MiXCR on the multiplex PCR reads and lists one entry per CDR3 protein. The sample yields some 580,000 distinct CDR3 sequences, 16% seen once. The table lists this clonotype with a few counts.

The sample comprised blood. V is TRBV30 and J is TRBJ2-7; TRBD2 is a possible D gene (6 bases). This TCR came from a woman between 35 and 50 years old with Graves' ophthalmopathy. The CDR3 loop is CAAGPYYEQYF. CDR3 in DNA: TGTGCAGCGGGTCCCTACTACGAGCAGTACTTC. Variable domain in full (rest from reference TRBV30 and TRBJ2-7): SQTIHQWPATLVQPVGSPLSLECTVEGTSNPNLYWYRQAAGRGLQLLFYSVGIGQISSEVPQNLSASRPQDRQFILSSKKLLLSDSGFYLCAAGPYYEQYFGPGTRLTVT.